The present T cell receptor beta chain was sequenced within a study of pediatric ulcerative colitis. Rectal tissue came from one to two pinch biopsies taken at colonoscopy. This clone has only a few counts. This CDR3 has 15 residues. With 4 bases clipped from V and 1 base from J, the junction kept 5 bases outside the gene matches. Germline CDR1 SGHRS, CDR2 YFSETQ. Profiled with immunoSEQ multiplex PCR; TCRdb holds only in-frame clones, not every one. The sample has 30,000 to 35,000 clones, roughly 77% seen once. The V call is TRBV5-1, the J call TRBJ1-1, with 9 bases fitting TRBD1. Specimen: gut tissue. The receptor's source is a boy between 10 and 17 years old with mild ulcerative colitis. The CDR3 loop is CASSPWDRENTEAFF. CDR3 bases: TGCGCCAGCAGCCCGTGGGACAGGGAGAACACTGAAGCTTTCTTT.